This TCR beta chain derives from a study of shared clonotypes between healthy human individuals. Generated by immunoSEQ multiplex PCR, the TCRdb table keeps only in-frame clones and is missing some. The sample contains fewer than 200,000 clones, 65% to 80% of which appear only once. This CDR3 comprises 16 residues. Trimming cost V 2 bases and J 1 base; bases outside gene matches: 5. CDR1 and CDR2 from the germline V gene are ENHRY and SYGVKD. Source material: memory CD4+ T cells sorted from blood. Subset meaning: CD45RA-negative fraction. The chain combines TRBV10-3 with TRBJ1-5, with 7 bases identical to TRBD1. This clonotype was sampled from a man aged 25-40 years in good health. CDR3 residues: CAISERQGGSNQPQHF. In nucleotides, the CDR3 is TGTGCCATCAGTGAGCGACAGGGTGGGAGCAATCAGCCCCAGCATTTT.